One and the same sample provided the 17 T cell receptor beta chains below, sequenced in a study of T-cell reconstitution after alpha-beta-depleted transplantation in children. Preparation of the TCRbeta library was carried out with unique molecular identifiers. Via MiXCR, TCRdb re-called the PCR reads, giving one row per CDR3 protein. The repertoire includes approximately 520,000 distinct CDR3 sequences, over 9.5% of them detected once, and around 13% sits in the top ten. This specimen was PBMCs, mostly from graft donor cells, taken 180 days after TCRalphabeta/CD19-depleted stem cell transplant. The receptors were gathered from a female patient younger than 10 who had a stem cell transplant for aplastic anemia, so the T cells may come from the graft donor.

In its sample, this clonotype was seen a few times. The chain joins TRBV12-3 or TRBV12-4 to TRBJ2-5; the D call may be TRBD1 or TRBD2 (5 bases each). The CDR3 runs 14 residues. The ends were cut back, 3 bases at V and 2 bases at J, with 10 bases in the middle. The chain's CDR3 is CASSFRELQETQYF. CDR3 nucleotides: TGTGCCAGCAGTTTCAGGGAGTTGCAAGAGACCCAGTACTTC.

The chain recombines TRBV25-1 with TRBJ2-3, with D maybe TRBD1 (5 bases). This CDR3 spans 14 amino acids. Germline CDR1 and CDR2: MGHDK and SYGVNS. V gave up 3 bases and J gave up 0 bases, with 7 bases separating them. As DNA, the CDR3 is TGTGCCAGCAGTGACAGGGATAGCACAGATACGCAGTATTTT. Its protein product is CASSDRDSTDTQYF.

This chain connects TRBV28 to TRBJ2-1; weak D call: TRBD2 (6 bases). V was cut by 7 bases and J by 4 bases, with 23 bases left in between. Germline V CDR1 and CDR2: MDHEN, SYDVKM. The CDR3 is 17 residues long. This CDR3 is CASTPGEVLMGYNEQFF. The CDR3, as DNA: TGTGCCAGCACCCCGGGGGAGGTCCTCATGGGGTACAATGAGCAGTTCTTC.

The chain couples TRBV4-3 to TRBJ2-1, with 14 bases lining up with TRBD2. The CDR3 has 17 residues. Germline V gene data show CDR1 as LGHNA and CDR2 as YSLEER. Germline trimming cut 4 bases from V and 6 bases from J; bases unmatched to any gene: 8. The CDR3 is CASSRRKGLAGVNEQFF. In DNA, the CDR3 is TGCGCCAGCAGCCGTAGAAAGGGACTAGCGGGAGTCAATGAGCAGTTCTTC.

V is TRBV7-2 and J is TRBJ1-2, with 11 bases fitting TRBD1. CDR1 SGHTA and CDR2 FQGNSA come from the germline V gene. V dropped 0 bases and J dropped 4; count of bases not matched to a gene: 7. The CDR3 is 17 amino acids. The CDR3 nucleotides read TGTGCCAGCAGCTTAGCCCCCTCCGGGACAGGGGGCTATGGCTACACCTTC. As protein: CASSLAPSGTGGYGYTF.

This clonotype was recorded a few times. This chain links TRBV7-2 with TRBJ2-7, with 11 bases fitting TRBD2. Germline loops: CDR1 SGHTA, CDR2 FQGNSA. Losses at the gene ends were 5 bases for V and 6 bases for J; bases not matched to a gene: 6. The CDR3 is 14 residues long. This chain's CDR3 is CASSRLAGHREQYF. The CDR3 coding sequence is TGTGCCAGCAGCCGACTAGCGGGACACCGCGAGCAGTACTTC.

The CDR3 loop is CASSLDQRGPRGYTF. DNA for the CDR3: TGCGCCAGCAGCTTGGATCAACGGGGGCCTCGAGGCTACACCTTC. The gene calls are TRBV5-1 and TRBJ1-2; weak D call: TRBD1 (6 bases). This CDR3 has 15 residues. V was shortened by 0 bases and J by 8 bases, with 17 bases between the two germline ends. Germline V CDR1 and CDR2: SGHRS, YFSETQ.

This clonotype has just a few counts. This chain joins TRBV20-1 and TRBJ2-2; D perhaps matches TRBD1 (6 bases). Per the germline V gene, CDR1 is DFQATT and CDR2 is SNEGSKA (reference sequence). V lost 6 bases and J lost 3, with 20 bases in between. The CDR3 consists of 16 residues. The CDR3 spells CSAVNRVQGDTGELFF. In DNA, the CDR3 is TGCAGTGCAGTTAACAGGGTCCAAGGGGACACCGGGGAGCTGTTTTTT.

With regard to this clonotype: A much more abundant neighbour one base away suggests this may be a read error. The rearrangement joins TRBV20-1 to TRBJ1-1; D call uncertain. CDR3 length equals 14 residues. Trimming cost V 1 base and J 3 bases, with 12 bases left between them. In germline, CDR1 is DFQATT, CDR2 SNEGSKA (reference sequence). CDR3 coding DNA: TGCAGTGCTAGAGCCTTTCAGATGGACACTGAAGCTTTCTTT. Protein sequence: CSARAFQMDTEAFF.

The chain carries TRBV2 and TRBJ2-1; no definite D call. Germline CDR1 reads SNHLY; CDR2 reads FYNNEI. This CDR3 has 12 amino acids. V was trimmed by 11 bases and J by 8 bases, leaving 16 bases between them. CDR3 nucleotide sequence: TGTGCCCGTGGAGAAGGTTGGCATGAGCAGTTCTTC. The encoded protein is CARGEGWHEQFF.

This clonotype was seen at least ten times. The V and J genes are TRBV20-1 and TRBJ2-1, with TRBD1 matching over 11 bases. From germline, CDR1 is DFQATT and CDR2 SNEGSKA (reference sequence). After removal of 3 bases from V and 7 bases from J, the junction contained 8 bases not matched to a gene. The CDR3 consists of 15 residues. CDR3: CSASAPGQGGNEQFF. CDR3 sequence (DNA): TGCAGTGCTAGTGCCCCGGGACAGGGGGGTAATGAGCAGTTCTTC.

This clonotype was seen only once. One end of the junction is discordant with germline, which a read error may explain. The rearrangement uses TRBV11-2 and TRBJ2-1; 14 bases map to TRBD2. This CDR3 region has 19 residues. Germline CDR1 reads SGHAT; CDR2 reads FQNNGV. Written as DNA, the CDR3 is TGTGCCAGCAGCCCATTTCCCGGGACTAGCGGGAGCTCCTACAATGCGCAGTTCTTC. Its protein is CASSPFPGTSGSSYNAQFF.

In this sample, this clonotype turned up a few times. The chain uses TRBV20-1 and TRBJ2-7; possible D gene TRBD1, 8 bases. Germline V gives CDR1 DFQATT, CDR2 SNEGSKA (reference sequence). The CDR3 covers 14 residues. Trimming removed 6 bases from V and 2 bases from J, with 17 bases in between. CDR3: CSAHRGRATYEQYF. The DNA for the CDR3 is TGCAGTGCACACAGGGGGAGGGCCACCTACGAGCAGTACTTC.

This clonotype appeared a few times. The chain combines TRBV24-1 with TRBJ2-3; unclear D gene. Trimming took 4 bases from V and 2 from J, leaving 6 bases between them. The CDR3 consists of 13 residues. CDR1 KGHDR and CDR2 SFDVKD come from the germline V gene. The CDR3 region is CATSEGYTDTQYF. Here the CDR3 DNA reads TGTGCCACCAGTGAGGGGTACACAGATACGCAGTATTTT.

This clonotype showed up many times. This chain connects TRBV20-1 to TRBJ2-7; D is ambiguous. The V end was cut by 3 bases, the J end by 0 bases, with 3 bases between. The length of the CDR3 is 11 residues. Germline lookup yields CDR1 DFQATT and CDR2 SNEGSKA (reference sequence). The CDR3 region has the DNA TGCAGTGCTAGGGTCTCCTACGAGCAGTACTTC. It codes for CSARVSYEQYF.

This clonotype was seen a handful of times. V and J are TRBV12-3 or TRBV12-4 and TRBJ2-7, with a possible D match to TRBD2 (7 bases). The V and J ends lost 3 bases and 9 bases respectively, with 18 bases between them. The CDR3 totals 14 residues. The CDR3 DNA is TGTGCCAGCAGTTTTGGGGGGGCCCATAGTAGGCAGTACGTC. Translated, it gives CASSFGGAHSRQYV.

The chain joins TRBV5-1 to TRBJ2-1; 9 positions agree with TRBD1. CDR3 length: 16 amino acids. Germline CDR1 reads SGHRS; CDR2 reads YFSETQ. V lost 0 bases, J lost 9 bases, and 10 bases stayed unmatched. The DNA of the CDR3 is TGCGCCAGCAGCTTGGAATTTCTACAGGGGGCTGGTGAGCAGTTCTTC. Its protein product is CASSLEFLQGAGEQFF.